Following are 23 T cell receptor beta chains from one sample sequenced in a study of shared clonotypes between healthy human individuals. TCRdb's copy holds only in-frame clones and misses some; the assay was immunoSEQ multiplex PCR. Of some 2,000,000 clones listed, approximately 94% are singletons. Material: naive CD4+ T cells sorted from blood. As to subset: CD45RA+ positively selected. These receptors originate from a young man in good health.

The chain couples TRBV30 to TRBJ2-5; no clear D. The CDR3 has 13 residues. From germline, CDR1 is GTSNPN and CDR2 SVGIG (reference sequence). V was pared by 6 bases and J by 1 base, with 12 bases between. DNA of the CDR3: TGTGCCTGCGACAACCCGAGCCAAGAGACCCAGTACTTC. Its protein is CACDNPSQETQYF.

This clone has a single count. V is TRBV27 and J is TRBJ2-3; 7 bases line up with TRBD2. Trimming cost V 7 bases and J 1 base; bases outside gene matches: 8. Germline-derived CDR1 and CDR2 are MNHEY and SMNVEV (reference sequence). CDR3 length equals 15 residues. The CDR3 nucleotides are TGTGCCAGCACCCGGGAGGCCCCAGGCACAGATACGCAGTATTTT. It yields the protein CASTREAPGTDTQYF.

The gene calls are TRBV2 and TRBJ1-1, with 7 bases that match TRBD1. The trim removed 8 bases at V and 2 bases at J, leaving 2 bases unmatched. The germline gives CDR1 SNHLY, CDR2 FYNNEI. This CDR3 region has 12 residues. CDR3 in amino acids: CASGDSNTEAFF. The CDR3 bases are TGTGCCAGCGGGGACAGCAACACTGAAGCTTTCTTT.

The V gene is TRBV6-5, the J gene TRBJ2-6, with D unresolved. The CDR3 is 15 amino acids. With 6 bases removed from V and 4 bases from J, the gap between germline ends came to 13 bases. CDR1 is MNHEY, CDR2 SVGAGI, per germline. CDR3 residues: CASSPSRPGANVLTF. CDR3 coding DNA: TGTGCCAGCAGCCCTTCGCGGCCCGGGGCCAACGTCCTGACTTTC.

The V and J genes are TRBV18 and TRBJ2-2, with D maybe TRBD2 (6 bases). CDR3 length equals 16 residues. The V end lost 4 bases, the J end lost 1 base, and 13 bases lay between the germline ends. CDR1 is KGHSH and CDR2 is LQKENI in the germline V gene. The CDR3 region has the DNA TGTGCCAGCTCACGCTTCCTAGCGCAGAACACCGGGGAGCTGTTTTTT. Protein: CASSRFLAQNTGELFF. The variable domain in full, with the rest retrieved from reference TRBV18 and TRBJ2-2, is NAGVMQNPRHLVRRRGQEARLRCSPMKGHSHVYWYRQLPEEGLKFMVYLQKENIIDESGMPKERFSAEFPKEGPSILRIQQVVRGDSAAYFCASSRFLAQNTGELFFGEGSRLTVL.

The chain employs TRBV28 and TRBJ1-2; D might be TRBD1 (6 bases). CDR3 length: 14 amino acids. CDR1 and CDR2 (germline): MDHEN, SYDVKM. V was trimmed by 5 bases and J by 8 bases, leaving 18 bases between them. CDR3 nucleotide sequence: TGTGCCAGCAGTATGCCGTCCGGGGGCAGGGGCTACACCTTC. Its protein product is CASSMPSGGRGYTF.

This chain uses TRBV5-1 with TRBJ1-5, with TRBD1 matching 7 bases. Germline CDR1 and CDR2: SGHRS and YFSETQ. J lost 5 bases, V lost 2 bases, and 4 bases had no gene match. This CDR3 comprises 14 residues. The CDR3 reads CASSLVGTDQPQHF. CDR3 in DNA: TGCGCCAGCAGCTTAGTAGGGACAGATCAGCCCCAGCATTTT.

Regarding this clone: Within the sample, other DNA sequences also encode this same CDR3. The rearrangement joins TRBV7-9 to TRBJ1-1; 8 bases align to TRBD1. Germline lookup yields CDR1 SEHNR and CDR2 FQNEAQ (reference sequence). This CDR3 contains 14 residues. J was trimmed by 5 bases and V by 1 base; bases with no gene match: 3. This CDR3 reads CASSLGGQGTEAFF. CDR3 nucleotides: TGTGCCAGCAGCTTAGGCGGACAGGGTACTGAAGCTTTCTTT.

This rearrangement joins TRBV7-9 to TRBJ2-7; D unresolved. CDR1 SEHNR and CDR2 FQNEAQ come from the germline V gene (reference sequence). The V end was cut by 7 bases, the J end by 0 bases, with 16 bases between. The CDR3 loop spans 15 amino acids. CDR3 amino acids: CASTFTGRHSYEQYF. Here the CDR3 DNA reads TGTGCCAGCACTTTTACGGGTAGACACTCCTACGAGCAGTACTTC.

In regard to this clone: One end of the junction varies from germline; a read error may be responsible. The chain carries TRBV7-7 and TRBJ2-5, with D unclear. The CDR3 length is 14 residues. Germline values: CDR1 SSHAT, CDR2 FNYEAQ (reference sequence). The CDR3 here is CASSLAGLTETQYF. CDR3 in DNA: TGTGCTAGCAGCTTAGCCGGCCTCACAGAGACCCAGTACTTC.

This chain joins TRBV19 and TRBJ2-6; tentative D call: TRBD1 (6 bases). V lost 1 base, J lost 0 bases, and 13 bases lay in between. This CDR3 has 18 residues. The germline V gene has CDR1 LNHDA and CDR2 SQIVND (reference sequence). The chain's CDR3 is CASSIVPGAYSGANVLTF. The CDR3 DNA reads as TGTGCCAGTAGTATAGTGCCAGGGGCGTACTCTGGGGCCAACGTCCTGACTTTC.

J is TRBJ1-2 and V is TRBV19; D is unclear. CDR1 is LNHDA, CDR2 SQIVND, per germline (reference sequence). V shed 7 bases and J shed 5 bases, with 11 bases lying between them. This CDR3 has 12 amino acids. CDR3 residues: CASTSISYGYTF. CDR3 DNA sequence: TGTGCCAGTACCTCAATCTCTTATGGCTACACCTTC.

The DNA of the CDR3 is TGTGCCAGCAGCCTGTGGGACAGGGGGGAAGAGACCCAGTACTTC. Its translation is CASSLWDRGEETQYF. The chain links TRBV5-6 to TRBJ2-5; 11 bases line up with TRBD1. Unmatched junction bases numbered 5, after V lost 4 bases and J lost 3 bases. The CDR3 spans 15 residues. Germline V CDR1 and CDR2: SGHDT, YYEEEE.

This rearrangement joins TRBV28 to TRBJ2-7; D is ambiguous. CDR1 is MDHEN and CDR2 is SYDVKM in the germline V gene. This CDR3 is 11 amino acids long. The germline V and J ends were trimmed by 6 bases and 2 bases, with 5 bases remaining between them. As DNA, the CDR3 is TGTGCCAGCAGCATGACCTACGAGCAGTACTTC. As protein: CASSMTYEQYF.

V is TRBV18 and J is TRBJ1-2, with D unclear. This CDR3 region has 14 residues. CDR1 and CDR2 from the germline V gene are KGHSH and LQKENI. The V end lost 2 bases, the J end lost 3 bases, and 10 bases lay between the germline ends. For the CDR3, the DNA is TGTGCCAGCTCACCAGCTTTTCTCCACTATGGCTACACCTTC. This encodes CASSPAFLHYGYTF.

CDR3 nucleotide sequence: TGCGCCAGCAGCCAAGGACAGGGTTTCTACGAGCAGTACTTC. It translates to CASSQGQGFYEQYF. The V gene is TRBV5-1, the J gene TRBJ2-7; 8 bases match TRBD1. The V gene end was trimmed by 4 bases and the J gene end by 3 bases; junction bases not matched to a gene: 6. Germline V gene lookup returns CDR1 SGHRS and CDR2 YFSETQ. The CDR3 contains 14 residues.

The chain combines TRBV6-5 with TRBJ2-7, with 9 bases lining up with TRBD1. V shed 6 bases and J 7 bases; nucleotides not matched to a gene: 10. This CDR3 contains 14 residues. Germline CDR1 MNHEY, CDR2 SVGAGI. The CDR3 protein is CASSRDRVSGEQYF. For the CDR3, the DNA is TGTGCCAGCAGCCGGGACAGGGTCTCGGGGGAGCAGTACTTC.

V is TRBV5-4 and J is TRBJ2-3, with a tentative D call TRBD1 (6 bases). Germline loops: CDR1 SGHNT, CDR2 YYREEE (reference sequence). The CDR3 totals 14 residues. Trimming removed 3 bases at V and 6 bases at J, with 14 bases between. The CDR3 DNA follows: TGTGCCAGCAGCTGGGACATACAACGGGATACGCAGTATTTT. Translating it yields CASSWDIQRDTQYF.

CDR3 nucleotide sequence: TGTGCCAGCAGCCGAGACAGGGGCATGAACACTGAAGCTTTCTTT. Protein: CASSRDRGMNTEAFF. This chain links TRBV9 with TRBJ1-1; the match to TRBD1 covers 8 bases. CDR3 length: 15 residues. The junction had 5 bases not matched to a gene; V was cut back by 4 bases and J by 0 bases. Germline CDR1 and CDR2: SGDLS and YYNGEE.

The rearrangement joins TRBV2 to TRBJ1-1; D gene unclear. Per germline, CDR1 SNHLY and CDR2 FYNNEI. CDR3 size: 13 residues. V dropped 6 bases and J dropped 5 bases, with 13 bases sitting between them. The CDR3 DNA reads TGTGCCAGCAGGGTAACGGCAAGGACTGAAGCTTTCTTT. Translation gives CASRVTARTEAFF.

As for this clone: This CDR3 is also generated by other DNA sequences in the sample. The chain carries TRBV7-3 and TRBJ2-5; a weak D match, TRBD1 (5 bases). The CDR3 extends over 13 amino acids. Per germline, CDR1 SGHTA and CDR2 FQGTGA. The V gene lost 2 bases and the J gene lost 1 base, with 5 bases spanning the gap. DNA for the CDR3: TGTGCCAGCAGCTTAGGGGCCCAAGAGACCCAGTACTTC. This codes for CASSLGAQETQYF. Using reference TRBV7-3 and TRBJ2-5 for the parts outside the CDR3, the full variable domain is GAGVSQTPSNKVTEKGKYVELRCDPISGHTALYWYRQSLGQGPEFLIYFQGTGAADDSGLPNDRFFAVRPEGSVSTLKIQRTERGDSAVYLCASSLGAQETQYFGPGTRLLVL.

The chain uses TRBV7-2 and TRBJ1-2; 9 nucleotides agree with TRBD1. The V gene end was trimmed by 4 bases and the J gene end by 7 bases; junction bases not matched to a gene: 13. Germline CDR1 SGHTA, CDR2 FQGNSA. The CDR3 has 16 residues. This chain's CDR3 is CASSYQGQGLGSGYTF. CDR3 in DNA: TGTGCCAGCAGCTACCAGGGACAGGGCCTCGGTAGTGGCTACACCTTC.

The chain employs TRBV5-4 and TRBJ2-7; D perhaps matches TRBD1 (6 bases). The germline CDR1 and CDR2 sequences are SGHNT and YYREEE (reference sequence). Trimming left V 2 bases short and J 2 bases short, with 11 bases between. The CDR3 spans 14 residues. For the CDR3, the DNA is TGTGCCAGCAGCTTTGAAACAGGGACCTACGAGCAGTACTTC. The encoded protein is CASSFETGTYEQYF. The full variable domain, completed using reference TRBV5-4 and TRBJ2-7, is ETGVTQSPTHLIKTRGQQVTLRCSSQSGHNTVSWYQQALGQGPQFIFQYYREEENGRGNFPPRFSGLQFPNYSSELNVNALELDDSALYLCASSFETGTYEQYFGPGTRLTVT.